The clone carrying this TCR beta chain showed up many times. Its cognate antigen is unknown. The sample belongs to a study of blood T cells in healthy people across ages. PCR was performed a second time for about 7 to 12 cycles using a sample-barcoded 5' primer and a J-beta primer mix. TCRdb passed the 5' RACE reads through MiXCR, listing each CDR3 protein once. The sample includes about 650,000 distinct CDR3 sequences, 52% of them seen just once. Study conclusions and caveats: Age showed a roughly linear inverse relationship with TCR beta diversity per million T cells.

This CDR3 spans 15 amino acids. The clonotype was recovered from a woman older than 75 in good health. The material sequenced was blood. This chain links TRBV21-1 with TRBJ2-1. TRBV21-1 corresponds to a pseudogene. The CDR3 DNA reads as TGTGCCAGCAGCAAAGTACCCAGGAGACTCAATGAGCAGTTCTTC. It codes for CASSKVPRRLNEQFF.